The clone carrying this TCR beta chain was recorded at least ten times. What it binds is not known. In TCRdb, the 5' RACE reads were re-called with MiXCR into one record per CDR3 protein. The sample has around 250,000 distinct CDR3 sequences, over 4.5% seen once. Trimming stripped 0 bases from V and 5 bases from J, with 13 bases between. CDR3 length: 15 amino acids. This record belongs to a study of T cells after yellow fever vaccination. Turning to the study itself: Preparation of the low-cell-number fractions used SMART-Seq v4 Ultra Low Input. Study-level results: Clonotypes appearing in both CD4 and CD8 compartments existed, and their share was small. Reappearance after the booster was observed for most primary-vaccination clones (more than 95% CD4, about 90% CD8).

This clonotype originated in a man between 18 and 35 years old who received the YFV17D yellow fever vaccine. Here the sequenced sample was CD4+ T cells sorted from PBMCs, taken on the day of the yellow fever booster vaccination. V is TRBV12-3 or TRBV12-4 and J is TRBJ1-1; D not certain. The CDR3 is CASSLAERVGTEAFF. CDR3 in DNA: TGTGCCAGCAGTTTAGCCGAGAGGGTGGGGACTGAAGCTTTCTTT.